The 22 T cell receptor beta chains reported below all come from one sample, sequenced in a study of shared clonotypes between healthy human individuals. Assay: immunoSEQ multiplex PCR; the TCRdb copy retains only in-frame clones and omits some. The sample yields roughly 1,600,000 clones, approximately 98.5% seen once. The source material was naive CD4+ T cells sorted from blood. The subset denotes: CD45RA+ positively selected. The source is a man aged 25-40 years in good health.

The CDR3, as DNA: TGCAGCGTACCACTACCAAACTATGGCTACACCTTC. Translated, it gives CSVPLPNYGYTF. This chain joins TRBV29-1 and TRBJ1-2; D remains ambiguous. The germline V gene encodes CDR1 SQVTM and CDR2 ANQGSEA. The CDR3 is made up of 12 amino acids. With 6 bases removed from V and 2 bases from J, the gap between germline ends came to 10 bases.

The genes are TRBV19 and TRBJ1-5; 9 bases match TRBD1. The CDR3 length is 16 residues. The germline gives CDR1 LNHDA, CDR2 SQIVND (reference sequence). V shed 2 bases and J 6 bases; nucleotides not matched to a gene: 8. Here the CDR3 reads CASSIRLTGGFQPQHF. The CDR3 bases are TGTGCCAGTAGTATAAGATTGACAGGGGGGTTTCAGCCCCAGCATTTT. Full variable domain (outside the CDR3, taken from reference TRBV19 and TRBJ1-5): DGGITQSPKYLFRKEGQNVTLSCEQNLNHDAMYWYRQDPGQGLRLIYYSQIVNDFQKGDIAEGYSVSREKKESFPLTVTSAQKNPTAFYLCASSIRLTGGFQPQHFGDGTRLSIL.

The count of this clone is one. This sequence joins TRBV6-4 and TRBJ2-2, with 11 bases lining up with TRBD2. The ends lost 5 bases at V and 5 bases at J; junction bases unmatched: 4. This CDR3 is 15 amino acids long. The germline CDR1 and CDR2 sequences are MRHNA and SNTAGT. The CDR3 nucleotides are TGTGCCAGCAGTATTACTAGCGGGAGAACCGGGGAGCTGTTTTTT. Amino acid sequence: CASSITSGRTGELFF.

The rearrangement uses TRBV6-5 and TRBJ2-3; no reliable D call. Trimming cost V 6 bases and J 0 bases, with 10 bases left between them. Per the germline V gene, CDR1 is MNHEY and CDR2 is SVGAGI. The CDR3 sequence is 14 residues long. The DNA of the CDR3 is TGTGCCAGCAGCCCTCTCGGTAGCACAGATACGCAGTATTTT. Translation: CASSPLGSTDTQYF.

A word on this clone: The same CDR3 also results from other DNA sequences found in this sample. This chain links TRBV18 with TRBJ2-3, with 7 bases matching TRBD2. CDR3 length equals 14 residues. Germline V gives CDR1 KGHSH, CDR2 LQKENI. V dropped 2 bases and J dropped 1; count of bases not matched to a gene: 0. DNA for the CDR3: TGTGCCAGCTCACCAGGGGGGGGCACAGATACGCAGTATTTT. Residues: CASSPGGGTDTQYF. Full variable domain (missing parts from reference TRBV18 and TRBJ2-3): NAGVMQNPRHLVRRRGQEARLRCSPMKGHSHVYWYRQLPEEGLKFMVYLQKENIIDESGMPKERFSAEFPKEGPSILRIQQVVRGDSAAYFCASSPGGGTDTQYFGPGTRLTVL.

The chain carries TRBV10-3 and TRBJ1-5, with TRBD1 matching over 10 bases. The junction had 8 bases not matched to a gene; V was cut back by 6 bases and J by 6 bases. This CDR3 is built from 15 residues. Germline lookup yields CDR1 ENHRY and CDR2 SYGVKD. This chain's CDR3 is CAIRGDRGSGQPQHF. CDR3 bases: TGTGCCATCAGGGGGGACAGGGGTAGCGGTCAGCCCCAGCATTTT.

The rearrangement links TRBV14 to TRBJ2-6, with 9 bases fitting TRBD1. Germline CDR1 is SGHDN and CDR2 is FVKESK. The CDR3 totals 16 residues. J was trimmed by 4 bases and V by 4 bases; bases with no gene match: 5. The CDR3 reads CASSRDRAAGANVLTF. The CDR3 region has the DNA TGTGCCAGCAGCCGGGACAGGGCCGCCGGGGCCAACGTCCTGACTTTC. The full variable domain, completed using reference TRBV14 and TRBJ2-6, is EAGVTQFPSHSVIEKGQTVTLRCDPISGHDNLYWYRRVMGKEIKFLLHFVKESKQDESGMPNNRFLAERTGGTYSTLKVQPAELEDSGVYFCASSRDRAAGANVLTFGAGSRLTVL.

The chain couples TRBV28 to TRBJ1-4; 7 positions match TRBD1. From germline, CDR1 is MDHEN and CDR2 SYDVKM. The length of the CDR3 is 14 residues. Trimming took 5 bases from V and 14 from J; bases not matched to a gene: 14. The CDR3 sequence: CASSPGTEWGRLFF. CDR3 in DNA: TGTGCCAGCAGTCCGGGGACAGAGTGGGGGCGGCTGTTTTTT.

The chain recombines TRBV6-5 with TRBJ1-2; the match to TRBD1 covers 9 bases. The germline V gene encodes CDR1 MNHEY and CDR2 SVGAGI. This CDR3 is 14 amino acids long. V was pared by 5 bases and J by 7 bases, with 8 bases of the junction left unmatched. DNA of the CDR3: TGTGCCAGCAGTCACCGGGACAGGGATTCTGGCTACACCTTC. It specifies CASSHRDRDSGYTF.

The chain uses TRBV5-4 and TRBJ2-6; D is unclear. CDR3 size: 15 residues. Per the germline V gene, CDR1 is SGHNT and CDR2 is YYREEE (reference sequence). V lost 4 bases and J 1 base, leaving 9 bases between the germline ends. CDR3 protein: CASSPGPSGANVLTF. The CDR3 bases are TGTGCCAGCAGCCCGGGTCCGTCTGGGGCCAACGTCCTGACTTTC.

The rearrangement uses TRBV9 and TRBJ2-2, with a tentative D call TRBD1 (5 bases). Germline CDR1 SGDLS, CDR2 YYNGEE. The germline V and J ends were trimmed by 4 bases and 4 bases, with 11 bases remaining between them. The CDR3 is 14 amino acids. CDR3 nucleotide sequence: TGTGCCAGCAGCTCAAGACAGACCACCGGGGAGCTGTTTTTT. Encoded protein: CASSSRQTTGELFF.

This sequence joins TRBV10-3 and TRBJ1-2, with no clear D. V lost 8 bases and J 7 bases, leaving 5 bases between the germline ends. The CDR3 is 9 residues long. Germline V CDR1 and CDR2: ENHRY, SYGVKD. The CDR3 DNA follows: TGTGCCATCCTTGGTGGCTACACCTTC. This codes for CAILGGYTF.

As regards this clone: Other DNA variants within this sample encode the same CDR3. CDR3 nucleotide sequence: TGCGCCAGCAGCTTGGGATTAGCGGGAGGACTCTACGAGCAGTACTTC. This translates into CASSLGLAGGLYEQYF. V is TRBV5-1 and J is TRBJ2-7; 10 positions match TRBD2. Germline V gives CDR1 SGHRS, CDR2 YFSETQ. This CDR3 has 16 residues. J was trimmed by 3 bases and V by 0 bases; bases with no gene match: 6.

V gene TRBV15 combines with J gene TRBJ2-1, with D possibly matching TRBD2 (7 bases). V gave up 5 bases and J gave up 2 bases, with 16 bases separating them. The CDR3 has 16 residues. Germline V CDR1 and CDR2: LNHNV, YYDKDF (reference sequence). Written as DNA, the CDR3 is TGTGCCACCAGCGATCCGGCGGGGGACACCTACAATGAGCAGTTCTTC. It codes for CATSDPAGDTYNEQFF.

The rearrangement uses TRBV5-6 and TRBJ2-7; the D gene is possibly TRBD2 (5 bases). The ends were cut back, 2 bases at V and 5 bases at J, with 20 bases in the middle. The germline V gene encodes CDR1 SGHDT and CDR2 YYEEEE. The CDR3 extends over 16 amino acids. CDR3 DNA sequence: TGTGCCAGCAGCTTTCGTCGCGGGTCTTCCCTAGACGAGCAGTACTTC. This encodes CASSFRRGSSLDEQYF.

This chain connects TRBV18 to TRBJ1-5, with 9 nucleotides matching TRBD1. This CDR3 is 15 amino acids long. V shed 4 bases, J shed 1 base, and the junction held 2 bases outside the gene matches. CDR1 and CDR2 (germline): KGHSH, LQKENI. DNA of the CDR3: TGTGCCAGCTCACTGACAGGGGGGAGCAATCAGCCCCAGCATTTT. Translation gives CASSLTGGSNQPQHF. The variable domain in full, with the rest retrieved from reference TRBV18 and TRBJ1-5, is NAGVMQNPRHLVRRRGQEARLRCSPMKGHSHVYWYRQLPEEGLKFMVYLQKENIIDESGMPKERFSAEFPKEGPSILRIQQVVRGDSAAYFCASSLTGGSNQPQHFGDGTRLSIL.

The rearrangement uses TRBV7-2 and TRBJ2-7, with TRBD1 matching 9 bases. The CDR3 is made up of 15 amino acids. Germline V gene data show CDR1 as SGHTA and CDR2 as FQGNSA. V gave up 5 bases and J gave up 0 bases; unmatched junction bases: 5. CDR3 DNA sequence: TGTGCCAGCAGCAAACGGGACAGGGCCTCCTACGAGCAGTACTTC. The encoded protein is CASSKRDRASYEQYF.

The chain is built from TRBV9 and TRBJ2-2; D gene ambiguous. CDR3 length: 14 amino acids. Trimming stripped 4 bases from V and 5 bases from J, with 12 bases between. Germline values: CDR1 SGDLS, CDR2 YYNGEE. The DNA of the CDR3 is TGTGCCAGCAGCCTAGTCCTCGGGACCGGGGAGCTGTTTTTT. Its protein is CASSLVLGTGELFF.

The CDR3 nucleotides read TGCGCCAGCAGCTTGCGACTAACAGGGGTAGGGACTGAAGCTTTCTTT. Protein: CASSLRLTGVGTEAFF. The chain combines TRBV5-1 with TRBJ1-1, with 7 bases that match TRBD1. Germline-derived CDR1 and CDR2 are SGHRS and YFSETQ. CDR3 length: 16 residues. V lost 1 base to trimming and J lost 5 bases; unmatched junction nucleotides: 11.

The chain couples TRBV7-9 to TRBJ2-1; TRBD1 matches 10 bases. The V segment lost 5 bases and the J segment 8 bases; nucleotides outside the gene matches: 6. The germline CDR1 and CDR2 sequences are SEHNR and FQNEAQ (reference sequence). The CDR3 is 14 amino acids. The CDR3 DNA reads TGTGCCAGCAGCATGTCCGGGACAGGGGATGAGCAGTTCTTC. Protein: CASSMSGTGDEQFF. The full variable domain, rest sourced from reference TRBV7-9 and TRBJ2-1, is DTGVSQNPRHKITKRGQNVTFRCDPISEHNRLYWYRQTLGQGPEFLTYFQNEAQLEKSRLLSDRFSAERPKGSFSTLEIQRTEQGDSAMYLCASSMSGTGDEQFFGPGTRLTVL.

In the case of this clone: The same CDR3 is also encoded by other DNA sequences in this sample. For the CDR3, the DNA is TGTGCCAGCAGTGTAGGGAGGGAGACCCAGTACTTC. It codes for CASSVGRETQYF. The V call is TRBV6-1, the J call TRBJ2-5, with a weak D call TRBD2 (6 bases). Trimming shortened V by 4 bases and J by 5 bases, and 8 bases separated the two germline ends. CDR3 size: 12 residues. Germline CDR1 MNHNS, CDR2 SASEGT.

The CDR3 sequence is CASSRDGDNEQFF. The CDR3 DNA reads as TGTGCCAGCAGCCGCGACGGAGACAATGAGCAGTTCTTC. V usage is TRBV11-2 and J usage is TRBJ2-1; no definite D call. CDR1 and CDR2 from the germline V gene are SGHAT and FQNNGV. The CDR3 spans 13 residues. V dropped 5 bases and J dropped 5 bases, with 10 bases sitting between them.